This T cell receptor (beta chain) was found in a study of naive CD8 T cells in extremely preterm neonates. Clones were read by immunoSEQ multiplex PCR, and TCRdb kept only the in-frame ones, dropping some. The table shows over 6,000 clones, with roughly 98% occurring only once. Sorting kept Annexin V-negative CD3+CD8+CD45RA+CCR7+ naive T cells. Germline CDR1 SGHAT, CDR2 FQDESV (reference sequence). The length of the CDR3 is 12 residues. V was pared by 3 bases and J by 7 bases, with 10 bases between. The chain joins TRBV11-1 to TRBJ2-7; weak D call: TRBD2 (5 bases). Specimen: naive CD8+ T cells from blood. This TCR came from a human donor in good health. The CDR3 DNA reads TGTGCCAGCAGCTTGAAGGGAGCGGAGCAGTACTTC. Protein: CASSLKGAEQYF.